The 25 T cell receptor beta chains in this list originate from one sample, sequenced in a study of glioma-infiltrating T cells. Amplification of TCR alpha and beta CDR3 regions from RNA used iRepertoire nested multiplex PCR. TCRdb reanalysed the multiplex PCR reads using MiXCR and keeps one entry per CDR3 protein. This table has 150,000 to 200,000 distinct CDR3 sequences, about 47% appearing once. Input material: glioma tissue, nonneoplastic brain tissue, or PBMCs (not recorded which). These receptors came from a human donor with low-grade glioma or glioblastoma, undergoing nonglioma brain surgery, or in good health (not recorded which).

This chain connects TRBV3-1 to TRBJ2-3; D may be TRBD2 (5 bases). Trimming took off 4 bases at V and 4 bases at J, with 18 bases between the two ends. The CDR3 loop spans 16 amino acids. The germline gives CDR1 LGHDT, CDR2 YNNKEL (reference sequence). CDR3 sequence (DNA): TGTGCCAGCAGCCTCAACCCCGGTGGAGGCGCAGATACGCAGTATTTT. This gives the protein CASSLNPGGGADTQYF.

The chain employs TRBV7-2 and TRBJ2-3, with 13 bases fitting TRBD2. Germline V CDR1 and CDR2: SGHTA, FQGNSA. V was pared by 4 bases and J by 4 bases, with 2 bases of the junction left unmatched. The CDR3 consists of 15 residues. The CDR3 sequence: CASSWTSGSPDTQYF. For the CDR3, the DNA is TGTGCCAGCAGCTGGACTAGCGGGAGCCCAGATACGCAGTATTTT.

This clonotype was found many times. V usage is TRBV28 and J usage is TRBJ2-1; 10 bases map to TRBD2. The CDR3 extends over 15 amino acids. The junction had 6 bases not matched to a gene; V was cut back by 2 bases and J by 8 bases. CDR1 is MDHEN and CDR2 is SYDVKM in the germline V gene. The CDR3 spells CASSLRLAGPDEQFF. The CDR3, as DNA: TGTGCCAGCAGTTTAAGACTAGCGGGTCCGGATGAGCAGTTCTTC.

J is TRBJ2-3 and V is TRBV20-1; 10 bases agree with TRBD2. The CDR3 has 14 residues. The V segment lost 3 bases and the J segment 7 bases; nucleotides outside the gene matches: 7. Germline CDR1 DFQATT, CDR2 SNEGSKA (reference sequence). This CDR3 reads CSASPSGSSNTQYF. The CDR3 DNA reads TGCAGTGCTAGTCCTAGCGGGAGTTCTAATACGCAGTATTTT.

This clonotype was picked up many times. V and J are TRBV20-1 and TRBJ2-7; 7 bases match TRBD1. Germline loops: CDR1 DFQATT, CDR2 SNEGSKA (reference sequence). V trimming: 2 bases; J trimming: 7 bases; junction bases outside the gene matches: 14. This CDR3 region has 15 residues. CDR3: CSARITTGASGEQYF. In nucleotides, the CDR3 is TGCAGTGCTAGAATTACCACAGGGGCGTCTGGAGAGCAGTACTTC.

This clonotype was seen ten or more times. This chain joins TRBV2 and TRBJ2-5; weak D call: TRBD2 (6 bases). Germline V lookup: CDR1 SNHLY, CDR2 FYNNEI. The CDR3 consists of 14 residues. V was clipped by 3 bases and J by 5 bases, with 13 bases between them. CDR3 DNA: TGTGCCAGCAGTGAGCTCGTCCGGGGGGAGACCCAGTACTTC. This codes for CASSELVRGETQYF.

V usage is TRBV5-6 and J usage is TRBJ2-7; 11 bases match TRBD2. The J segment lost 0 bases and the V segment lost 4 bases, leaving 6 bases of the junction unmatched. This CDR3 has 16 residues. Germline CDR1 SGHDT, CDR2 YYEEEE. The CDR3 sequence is CASSPLGTSGSYEQYF. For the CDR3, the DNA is TGTGCCAGCAGCCCCCTTGGGACTAGCGGCTCCTACGAGCAGTACTTC.

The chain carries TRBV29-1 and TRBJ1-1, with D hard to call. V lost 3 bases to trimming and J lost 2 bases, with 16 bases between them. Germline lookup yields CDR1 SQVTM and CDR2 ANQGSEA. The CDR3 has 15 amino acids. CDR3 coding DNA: TGCAGCGTTGATATTACCGGTAGTCATAACACTGAAGCTTTCTTT. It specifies CSVDITGSHNTEAFF.

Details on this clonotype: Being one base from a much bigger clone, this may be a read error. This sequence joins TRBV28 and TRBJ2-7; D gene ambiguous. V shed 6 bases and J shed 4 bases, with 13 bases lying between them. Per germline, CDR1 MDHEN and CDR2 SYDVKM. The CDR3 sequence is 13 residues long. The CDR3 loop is CASSPMYAYEQYF. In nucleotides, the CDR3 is TGTGCCAGCAGCCCCATGTACGCGTACGAGCAGTACTTC.

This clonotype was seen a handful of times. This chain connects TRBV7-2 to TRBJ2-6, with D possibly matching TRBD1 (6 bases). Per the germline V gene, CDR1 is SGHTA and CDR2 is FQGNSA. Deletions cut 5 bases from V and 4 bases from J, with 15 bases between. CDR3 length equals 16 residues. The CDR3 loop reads CASSARSGTGANVLTF. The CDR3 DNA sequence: TGTGCCAGCAGCGCCAGATCCGGGACAGGGGCCAACGTCCTGACTTTC.

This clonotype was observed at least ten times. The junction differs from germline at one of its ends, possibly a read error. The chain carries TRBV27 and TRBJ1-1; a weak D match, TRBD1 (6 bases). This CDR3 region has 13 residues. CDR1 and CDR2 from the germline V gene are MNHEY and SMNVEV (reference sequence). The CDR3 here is CVSSTGTMTEAFF. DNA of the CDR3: TGTGTCAGCAGTACCGGGACAATGACTGAAGCTTTCTTT.

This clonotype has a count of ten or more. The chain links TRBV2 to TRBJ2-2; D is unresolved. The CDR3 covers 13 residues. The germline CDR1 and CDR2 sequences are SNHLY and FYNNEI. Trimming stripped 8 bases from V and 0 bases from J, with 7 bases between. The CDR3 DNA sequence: TGTGCCAGCGCTCCACCGAACACCGGGGAGCTGTTTTTT. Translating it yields CASAPPNTGELFF.

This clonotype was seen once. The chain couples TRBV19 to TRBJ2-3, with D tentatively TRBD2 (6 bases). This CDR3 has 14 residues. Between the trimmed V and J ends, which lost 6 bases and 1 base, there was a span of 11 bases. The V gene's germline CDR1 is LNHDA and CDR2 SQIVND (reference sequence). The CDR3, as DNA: TGTGCCAGTAGCGGGAGCATGGGCACAGATACGCAGTATTTT. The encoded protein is CASSGSMGTDTQYF.

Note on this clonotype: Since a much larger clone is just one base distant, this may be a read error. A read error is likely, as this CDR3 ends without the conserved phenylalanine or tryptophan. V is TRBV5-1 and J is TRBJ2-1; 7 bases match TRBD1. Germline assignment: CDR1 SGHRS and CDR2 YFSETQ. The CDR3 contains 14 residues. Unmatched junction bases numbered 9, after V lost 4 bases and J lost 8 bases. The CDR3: CASSVRTGADEQFL. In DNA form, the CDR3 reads TGCGCCAGCAGCGTCCGAACAGGGGCCGATGAGCAGTTCCTC.

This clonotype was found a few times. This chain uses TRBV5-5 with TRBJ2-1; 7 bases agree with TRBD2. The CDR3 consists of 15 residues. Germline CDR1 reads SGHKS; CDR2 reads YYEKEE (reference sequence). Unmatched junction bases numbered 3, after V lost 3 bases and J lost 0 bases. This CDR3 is CASSWTSSSYNEQFF. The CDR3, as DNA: TGTGCCAGCAGCTGGACTAGTAGCTCCTACAATGAGCAGTTCTTC.

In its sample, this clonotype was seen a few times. CDR3 in DNA: TGTGCCAGCAGTACAGAAAACACCGGGGAGCTGTTTTTT. Translation: CASSTENTGELFF. The V call is TRBV11-3, the J call TRBJ2-2, with D uncertain. Germline lookup yields CDR1 SGHNT and CDR2 YENEEA. The CDR3 loop spans 13 amino acids. Trimming stripped 6 bases from V and 2 bases from J, with 7 bases between.

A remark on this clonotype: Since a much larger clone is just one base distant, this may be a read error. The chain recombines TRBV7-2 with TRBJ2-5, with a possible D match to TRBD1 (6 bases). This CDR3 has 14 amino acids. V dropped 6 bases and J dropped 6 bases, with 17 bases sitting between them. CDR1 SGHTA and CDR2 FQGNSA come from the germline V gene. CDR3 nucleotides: TGTGCCAGCAGGTTGCTACAGGGTGGGCAGACCCAGTACTTC. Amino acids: CASRLLQGGQTQYF. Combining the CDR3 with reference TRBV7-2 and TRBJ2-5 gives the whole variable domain GAGVSQSPSNKVTEKGKDVELRCDPISGHTALYWYRQSLGQGLEFLIYFQGNSAPDKSGLPSDRFSAERTGGSVSTLTIQRTQQEDSAVYLCASRLLQGGQTQYFGPGTRLLVL.

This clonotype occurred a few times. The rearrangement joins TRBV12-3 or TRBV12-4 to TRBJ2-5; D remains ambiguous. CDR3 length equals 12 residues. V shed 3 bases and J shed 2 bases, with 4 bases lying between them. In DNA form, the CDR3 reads TGTGCCAGCAGTTTTTGGCAAGAGACCCAGTACTTC. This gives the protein CASSFWQETQYF.

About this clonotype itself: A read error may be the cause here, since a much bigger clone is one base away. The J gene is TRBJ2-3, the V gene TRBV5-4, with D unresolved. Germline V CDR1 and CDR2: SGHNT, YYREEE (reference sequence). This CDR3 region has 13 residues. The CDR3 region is CASSLVGSDKQYF. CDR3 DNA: TGTGCCAGCAGCTTGGTGGGGTCAGATAAGCAGTATTTT.

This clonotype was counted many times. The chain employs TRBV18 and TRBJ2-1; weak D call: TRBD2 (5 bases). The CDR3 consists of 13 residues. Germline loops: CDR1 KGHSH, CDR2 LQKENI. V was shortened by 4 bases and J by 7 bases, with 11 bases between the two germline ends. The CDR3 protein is CASSQQLENEQFF. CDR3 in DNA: TGTGCCAGCTCACAACAACTAGAAAATGAGCAGTTCTTC.

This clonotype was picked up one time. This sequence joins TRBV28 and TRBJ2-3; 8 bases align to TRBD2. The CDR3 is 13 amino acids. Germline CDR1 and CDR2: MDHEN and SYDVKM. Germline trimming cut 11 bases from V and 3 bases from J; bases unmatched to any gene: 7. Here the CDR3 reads CAAATSETDTQYF. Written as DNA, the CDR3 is TGTGCCGCCGCGACTAGCGAGACAGATACGCAGTATTTT.

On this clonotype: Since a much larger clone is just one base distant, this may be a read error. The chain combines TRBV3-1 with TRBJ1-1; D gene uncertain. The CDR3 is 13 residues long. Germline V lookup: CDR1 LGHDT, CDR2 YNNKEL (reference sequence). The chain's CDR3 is CASSQVGNTEALF. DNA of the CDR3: TGTGCCAGCAGCCAAGTAGGGAACACTGAAGCTTTATTT.

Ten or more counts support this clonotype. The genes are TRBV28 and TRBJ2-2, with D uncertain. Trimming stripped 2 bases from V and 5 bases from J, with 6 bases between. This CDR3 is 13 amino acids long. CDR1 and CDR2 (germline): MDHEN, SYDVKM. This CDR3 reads CASSLRLTGELFF. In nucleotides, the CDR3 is TGTGCCAGCAGTTTACGACTGACCGGGGAGCTGTTTTTT. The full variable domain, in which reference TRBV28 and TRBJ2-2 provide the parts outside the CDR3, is DVKVTQSSRYLVKRTGEKVFLECVQDMDHENMFWYRQDPGLGLRLIYFSYDVKMKEKGDIPEGYSVSREKKERFSLILESASTNQTSMYLCASSLRLTGELFFGEGSRLTVL.

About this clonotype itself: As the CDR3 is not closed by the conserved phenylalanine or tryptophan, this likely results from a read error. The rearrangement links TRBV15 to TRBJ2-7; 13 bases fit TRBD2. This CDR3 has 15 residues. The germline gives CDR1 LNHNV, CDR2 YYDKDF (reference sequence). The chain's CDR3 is CATSRRTSGSYGQYL. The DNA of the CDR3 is TGTGCCACCAGCAGACGGACTAGCGGGAGCTACGGGCAGTACCTC.

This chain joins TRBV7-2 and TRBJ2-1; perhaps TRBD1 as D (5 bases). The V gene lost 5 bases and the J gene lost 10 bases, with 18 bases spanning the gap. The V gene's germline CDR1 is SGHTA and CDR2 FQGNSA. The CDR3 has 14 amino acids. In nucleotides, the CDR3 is TGTGCCAGCAGCCGAACGTCGAGACAGCAGGAGCAGTTCTTC. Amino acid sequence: CASSRTSRQQEQFF.